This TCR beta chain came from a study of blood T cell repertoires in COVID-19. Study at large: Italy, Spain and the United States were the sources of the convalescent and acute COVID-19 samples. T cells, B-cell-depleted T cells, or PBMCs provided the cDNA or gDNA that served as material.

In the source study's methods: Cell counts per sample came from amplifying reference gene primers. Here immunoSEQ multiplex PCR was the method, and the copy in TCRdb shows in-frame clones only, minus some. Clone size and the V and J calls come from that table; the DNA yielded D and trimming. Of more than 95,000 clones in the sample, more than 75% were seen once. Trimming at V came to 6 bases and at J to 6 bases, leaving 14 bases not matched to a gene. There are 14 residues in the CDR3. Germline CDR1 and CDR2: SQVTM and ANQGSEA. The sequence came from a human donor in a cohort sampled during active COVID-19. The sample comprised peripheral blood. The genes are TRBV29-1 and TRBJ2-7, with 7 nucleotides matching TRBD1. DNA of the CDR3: TGCAGCGTCCCGACCACAGGGGACGCATTCGAGCAGTACTTC. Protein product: CSVPTTGDAFEQYF.